This T cell receptor (beta chain) was obtained from a study of identifying expanded T cells in peripheral blood. Study-level points and caveats: Differentially abundant clones: around 1.1 between replicates, approximately 16 at around 2 weeks, over 18 at four.

During the collection period, no donor immune events like infections were recorded. Trimming shortened V by 4 bases and J by 4 bases, and 10 bases separated the two germline ends. Looked up from germline, CDR1 is LNHDA and CDR2 is SQIVND (reference sequence). CDR3 length: 14 amino acids. To note about this clone: What it binds is unknown.

Clones were read by immunoSEQ multiplex PCR, and TCRdb kept only the in-frame ones, dropping some. Here the sample spans around 78,000 clones, 84% being singletons. The chain employs TRBV19 and TRBJ2-2, with D perhaps matching TRBD2 (5 bases). This TCR was recovered from a person aged 18 to 69 in good health. The sequencing input was blood. The CDR3 DNA is TGTGCCAGTAGTACGGGATTTCCCACCGGGGAGCTGTTTTTT. This translates into CASSTGFPTGELFF.